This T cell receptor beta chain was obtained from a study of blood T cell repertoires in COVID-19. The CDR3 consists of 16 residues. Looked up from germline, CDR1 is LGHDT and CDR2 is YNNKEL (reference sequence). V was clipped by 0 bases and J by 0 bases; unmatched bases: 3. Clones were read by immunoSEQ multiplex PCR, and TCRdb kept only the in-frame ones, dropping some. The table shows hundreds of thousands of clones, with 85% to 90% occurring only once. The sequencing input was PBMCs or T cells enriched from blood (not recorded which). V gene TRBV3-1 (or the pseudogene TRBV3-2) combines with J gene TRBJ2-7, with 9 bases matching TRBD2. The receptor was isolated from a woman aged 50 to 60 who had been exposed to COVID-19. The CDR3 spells CASSQDSGGNSYEQYF. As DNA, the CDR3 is TGTGCCAGCAGCCAAGACAGCGGGGGGAACTCCTACGAGCAGTACTTC.